The rows below give T cell receptor beta chains drawn from one sample of a study of blood T cell repertoires in COVID-19. Only in-frame clones appear in the TCRdb table, and some are missing; sequencing was by immunoSEQ multiplex PCR. This table holds about 67,000 clones, around 87% found once. Sequenced material: peripheral blood. The receptors derive from a man aged 45-65 years with active COVID-19. The conserved cysteine and the conserved F or W are not part of the CDR3 here.

J gene | V gene | CDR3 protein
TRBJ1-5 | TRBV18 | ASSGDKNQPQH
TRBJ1-3 | TRBV7-9 | ASSSGAGGSGNTIY
TRBJ1-1 | TRBV29-1 | SVGGQGNTEAF
TRBJ1-4 | TRBV19 | ASSIWGTAEKLF
TRBJ1-1 | TRBV5-6 | ASSSRGRLNTEAF
TRBJ1-1 | TRBV6-2/TRBV6-3 | ASSYSGLDEAF
TRBJ2-2 | TRBV7-3 | ASSSAPGRDAGELF
TRBJ2-1 | TRBV7-9 | ASSLTGTGVRNEQF
TRBJ2-1 | TRBV5-8 | ASSLARTSGSYNEQF
TRBJ1-2 | TRBV5-4 | ASCPGENYGYT
TRBJ2-7 | TRBV4-2 | ASSQSDRATYEQY
TRBJ1-1 | TRBV18 | ASSPSQGTEAF
TRBJ2-3 | TRBV5-1 | ASSGGTSSSTDTQY
TRBJ1-2 | TRBV7-8 | ASSLDLNYGYT
TRBJ2-5 | TRBV13 | ASSLGTFQGGQY
TRBJ2-2 | TRBV7-9 | ASSLGGRTGELF
TRBJ2-7 | TRBV11-2 | ASSSTGGMLEQY
TRBJ1-6 | TRBV7-3 | ASSFSGANSPLH
TRBJ2-7 | TRBV3-1/TRBV3-2 | ASSLDYAATREQY
TRBJ2-5 | TRBV7-9 | ASSPRTAGVGETQY
TRBJ2-3 | TRBV7-2 | ASSSGTADTQY
TRBJ2-7 | TRBV6-6 | ASSYSDNSYEQY
TRBJ2-7 | TRBV9 | ASSPGTWSYEQY
TRBJ2-7 | TRBV27 | ASSSGQGYEQY
TRBJ2-7 | TRBV5-5 | ASSLDSQGRLYEQY
TRBJ1-1 | TRBV5-1 | ASSLEQGGTEAF
TRBJ1-1 | TRBV5-4 | ASSLGQGTLNTEAF
TRBJ2-7 | TRBV7-2 | ASSRSEAQEQY
TRBJ1-6 | TRBV30 | AWSDRLSPLH
TRBJ2-1 | TRBV9 | ASSAHPWDRSSYNEQF
TRBJ2-7 | TRBV27 | ASSLRGTYEQY
TRBJ1-2 | TRBV25-1 | ASSEARNYGYT
TRBJ2-7 | TRBV5-4 | ASSLGFGTLSEQY
TRBJ2-6 | TRBV18 | ASSPMGSSGANVLT
TRBJ1-5 | TRBV21-1 | ASSPRKTQPQH
TRBJ2-5 | TRBV19 | ASSRLAGGRETQY
TRBJ2-7 | TRBV18 | ASSPRGAGQSYEQY
TRBJ1-2 | TRBV2 | AISTEDYGYT
TRBJ2-2 | TRBV5-5 | ASSLDRANGELF
TRBJ2-1 | TRBV3-1/TRBV3-2 | ASSPSSGRGSNEQF
TRBJ1-4 | TRBV2 | ASSTGTRGEKLF
TRBJ2-7 | TRBV6-2/TRBV6-3 | ASSNSLAGDEQY
TRBJ2-2 | TRBV5-4 | ASSDGDLNTGELF